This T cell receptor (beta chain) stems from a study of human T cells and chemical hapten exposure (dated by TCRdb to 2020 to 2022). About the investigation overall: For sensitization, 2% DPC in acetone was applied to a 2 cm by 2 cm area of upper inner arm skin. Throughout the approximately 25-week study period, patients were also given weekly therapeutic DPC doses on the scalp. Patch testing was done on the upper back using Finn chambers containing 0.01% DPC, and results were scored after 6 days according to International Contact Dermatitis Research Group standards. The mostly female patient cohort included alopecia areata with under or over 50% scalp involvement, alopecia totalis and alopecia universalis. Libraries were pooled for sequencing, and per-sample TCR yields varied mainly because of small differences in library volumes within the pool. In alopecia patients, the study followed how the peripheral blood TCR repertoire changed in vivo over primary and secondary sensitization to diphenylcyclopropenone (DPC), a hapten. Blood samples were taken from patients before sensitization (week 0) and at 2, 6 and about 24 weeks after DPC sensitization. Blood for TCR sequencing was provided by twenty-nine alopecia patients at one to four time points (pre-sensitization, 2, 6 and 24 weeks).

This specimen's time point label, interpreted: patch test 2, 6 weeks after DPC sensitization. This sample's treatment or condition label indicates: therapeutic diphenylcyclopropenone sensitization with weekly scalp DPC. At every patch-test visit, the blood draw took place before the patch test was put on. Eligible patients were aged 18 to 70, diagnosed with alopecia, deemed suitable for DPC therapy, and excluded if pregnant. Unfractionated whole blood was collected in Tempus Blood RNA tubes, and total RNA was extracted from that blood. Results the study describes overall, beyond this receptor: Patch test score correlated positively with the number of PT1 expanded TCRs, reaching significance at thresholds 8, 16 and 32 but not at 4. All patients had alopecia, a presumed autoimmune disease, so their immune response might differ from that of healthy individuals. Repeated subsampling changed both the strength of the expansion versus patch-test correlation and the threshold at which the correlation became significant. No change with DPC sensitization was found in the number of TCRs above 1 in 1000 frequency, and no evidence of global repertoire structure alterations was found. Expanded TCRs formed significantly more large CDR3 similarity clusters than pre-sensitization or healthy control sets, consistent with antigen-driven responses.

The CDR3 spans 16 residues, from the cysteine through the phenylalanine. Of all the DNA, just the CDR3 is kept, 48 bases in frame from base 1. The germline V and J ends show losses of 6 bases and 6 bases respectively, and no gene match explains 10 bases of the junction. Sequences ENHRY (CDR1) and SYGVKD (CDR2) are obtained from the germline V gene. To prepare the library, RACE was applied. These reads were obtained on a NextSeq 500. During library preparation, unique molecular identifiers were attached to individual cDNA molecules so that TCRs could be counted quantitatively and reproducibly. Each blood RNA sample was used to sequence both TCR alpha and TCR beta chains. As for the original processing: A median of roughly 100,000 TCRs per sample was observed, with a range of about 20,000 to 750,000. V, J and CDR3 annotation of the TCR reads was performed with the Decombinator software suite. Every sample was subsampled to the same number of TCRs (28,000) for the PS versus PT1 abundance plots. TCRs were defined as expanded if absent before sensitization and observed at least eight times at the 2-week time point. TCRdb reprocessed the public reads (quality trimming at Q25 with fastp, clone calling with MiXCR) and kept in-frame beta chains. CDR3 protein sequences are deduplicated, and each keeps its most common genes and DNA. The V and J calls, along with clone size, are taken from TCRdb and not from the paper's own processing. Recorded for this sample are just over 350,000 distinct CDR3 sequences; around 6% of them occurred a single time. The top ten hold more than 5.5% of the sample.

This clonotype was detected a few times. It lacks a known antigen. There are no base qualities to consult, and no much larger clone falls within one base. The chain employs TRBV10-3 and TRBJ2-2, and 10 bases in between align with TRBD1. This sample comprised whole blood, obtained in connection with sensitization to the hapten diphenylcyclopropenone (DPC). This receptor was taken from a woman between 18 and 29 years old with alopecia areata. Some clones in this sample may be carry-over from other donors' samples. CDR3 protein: CAISTNPGQGSGELFF. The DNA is TGTGCCATCAGCACCAACCCGGGACAGGGGTCCGGGGAGCTGTTTTTT.